These 32 T cell receptor beta chains originate from one sample sequenced in a study of blood T cell repertoires in COVID-19. Here immunoSEQ multiplex PCR was the method, and the copy in TCRdb shows in-frame clones only, minus some. The sample yields some 27,000 clones, 87% seen once. Sequenced sample: peripheral blood. The receptor source for this set is a human donor in a cohort sampled during active COVID-19. The donor label of this sample is uncertain.

This chain joins TRBV6-4 and TRBJ1-1; 7 bases map to TRBD1. The V and J ends lost 6 bases and 3 bases, in that order; junction bases with no gene match: 4. Germline V CDR1 and CDR2: MRHNA, SNTAGT. The CDR3 is made up of 13 amino acids. DNA for the CDR3: TGTGCCAGCAGCCTCACAGGGGACACTGAAGCTTTCTTT. Translating it yields CASSLTGDTEAFF.

J is TRBJ2-7 and V is TRBV18; D perhaps matches TRBD1 (6 bases). Trimming stripped 2 bases from V and 6 bases from J, with 17 bases between. Germline V gene lookup returns CDR1 KGHSH and CDR2 LQKENI. The CDR3 consists of 15 residues. The CDR3 DNA follows: TGTGCCAGCTCACCAGATCAGGGGCGTTTTACCGAGCAGTACTTC. Its protein is CASSPDQGRFTEQYF.

The V and J genes are TRBV29-1 and TRBJ1-4; 7 nucleotides agree with TRBD1. Unmatched junction bases numbered 5, after V lost 7 bases and J lost 3 bases. The germline V gene has CDR1 SQVTM and CDR2 ANQGSEA. The CDR3 is 13 amino acids. The CDR3 bases are TGCAGCGCCCGGGACAGTTCTAATGAAAAACTGTTTTTT. Its protein product is CSARDSSNEKLFF.

CDR3 sequence: CASSFGGGAGEQFF. For the CDR3, the DNA is TGTGCCAGCAGCTTCGGCGGGGGGGCCGGGGAGCAGTTCTTC. The chain recombines TRBV7-8 with TRBJ2-1; 9 bases align to TRBD2. V shed 3 bases and J 10 bases; nucleotides not matched to a gene: 7. Germline CDR1 SGHVS, CDR2 FQNEAQ. CDR3 size: 14 residues.

The J gene is TRBJ1-2, the V gene TRBV28, with 7 bases that match TRBD1. CDR1 MDHEN and CDR2 SYDVKM come from the germline V gene. This CDR3 has 16 amino acids. Trimming removed 3 bases from V and 5 bases from J; junction bases left unmatched: 12. The DNA for the CDR3 is TGTGCCAGCAGTTTTATCACAGGGGAACATGGGTATGGCTACACCTTC. This translates into CASSFITGEHGYGYTF.

This clone was observed a single time. V usage is TRBV7-2 and J usage is TRBJ2-3; D perhaps matches TRBD1 (6 bases). Trimming cost V 4 bases and J 0 bases, with 11 bases left between them. CDR1 and CDR2 from the germline V gene are SGHTA and FQGNSA. There are 15 residues in the CDR3. CDR3 region: CASSYGTLSTDTQYF. DNA for the CDR3: TGTGCCAGCAGCTACGGGACACTTAGCACAGATACGCAGTATTTT.

The CDR3 spells CASSQGSGSQETQYF. The CDR3 DNA sequence: TGTGCCAGCAGCCAGGGCAGCGGGTCCCAAGAGACCCAGTACTTC. V and J are TRBV14 and TRBJ2-5; TRBD2 might be the D (6 bases). The CDR3 covers 15 residues. Between the trimmed V and J ends, which lost 3 bases and 1 base, there was a span of 12 bases. Germline V gives CDR1 SGHDN, CDR2 FVKESK.

The chain joins TRBV15 to TRBJ1-3; D uncertain. The V and J ends lost 0 bases and 4 bases respectively, with 10 bases between them. Germline CDR1 reads LNHNV; CDR2 reads YYDKDF (reference sequence). There are 15 residues in the CDR3. CDR3 bases: TGTGCCACCAGCAGAGATTCAGCGCCCGGAAACACCATATATTTT. As protein: CATSRDSAPGNTIYF.

This chain links TRBV5-4 with TRBJ1-2, with 9 positions matching TRBD1. Germline CDR1 is SGHNT and CDR2 is YYREEE (reference sequence). V lost 2 bases, J lost 3 bases, and 5 bases stayed unmatched. The CDR3 is made up of 15 amino acids. The CDR3 DNA sequence: TGTGCCAGCAGCTTACCGGGACAGGGATACTATGGCTACACCTTC. Amino acids: CASSLPGQGYYGYTF.

The rearrangement links TRBV7-8 to TRBJ2-3; D perhaps matches TRBD2 (5 bases). Trimming stripped 5 bases from V and 0 bases from J, with 18 bases between. The CDR3 length is 17 residues. Per germline, CDR1 SGHVS and CDR2 FQNEAQ. For the CDR3, the DNA is TGTGCCAGCAGCGCCTGGGCGGGCCCTACTAGCACAGATACGCAGTATTTT. Translation: CASSAWAGPTSTDTQYF.

The CDR3 DNA reads TGTGCCTGGAGTGCCCAGGGCAATCAGCCCCAGCATTTT. It translates to CAWSAQGNQPQHF. The V gene is TRBV30, the J gene TRBJ1-5; D call uncertain. V gave up 1 base and J gave up 2 bases, with 6 bases separating them. The germline CDR1 and CDR2 sequences are GTSNPN and SVGIG (reference sequence). The CDR3 sequence is 13 residues long.

In this sample, this clone turned up a few times. The chain uses TRBV19 and TRBJ2-7; TRBD1 matches 9 bases. CDR3 length: 15 amino acids. V dropped 5 bases and J dropped 1; count of bases not matched to a gene: 6. Looked up from germline, CDR1 is LNHDA and CDR2 is SQIVND (reference sequence). CDR3 bases: TGTGCCAGTAGTGCCTCCGGGACAGGGTCCTACGAGCAGTACTTC. Translated: CASSASGTGSYEQYF.

The chain uses TRBV10-3 and TRBJ2-5; unclear D gene. From germline, CDR1 is ENHRY and CDR2 SYGVKD. Trimming removed 4 bases at V and 5 bases at J, with 14 bases between. The CDR3 has 14 amino acids. The CDR3 is CAISVERFGETQYF. CDR3 sequence (DNA): TGTGCCATCAGTGTCGAACGCTTCGGGGAGACCCAGTACTTC.

The chain recombines TRBV29-1 with TRBJ1-5; TRBD1 agrees at 9 bases. The CDR3 length is 16 residues. CDR1 and CDR2 from the germline V gene are SQVTM and ANQGSEA. The J segment lost 0 bases and the V segment lost 5 bases, leaving 8 bases of the junction unmatched. The CDR3 DNA is TGCAGCGTTTCGACAGGGGGATCCTATAGCAATCAGCCCCAGCATTTT. This sequence encodes CSVSTGGSYSNQPQHF.

This chain joins TRBV7-9 and TRBJ2-3; possible D gene TRBD1, 5 bases. V was trimmed by 5 bases and J by 0 bases, leaving 6 bases between them. The CDR3 has 13 amino acids. Germline V gene lookup returns CDR1 SEHNR and CDR2 FQNEAQ (reference sequence). The CDR3 spells CASSRQSTDTQYF. The CDR3 DNA sequence: TGTGCCAGCAGCCGACAGAGCACAGATACGCAGTATTTT.

V usage is TRBV2 and J usage is TRBJ1-5; D unresolved. The CDR3 totals 17 residues. Germline V gives CDR1 SNHLY, CDR2 FYNNEI. The V end lost 5 bases, the J end lost 1 base, and 18 bases lay between the germline ends. In DNA, the CDR3 is TGTGCCAGCAGTTTTCTGGCCCGACCTAGGAGCAATCAGCCCCAGCATTTT. It yields the protein CASSFLARPRSNQPQHF.

The genes are TRBV7-9 and TRBJ2-7; maybe TRBD2 (7 bases). Germline CDR1 is SEHNR and CDR2 is FQNEAQ (reference sequence). Trimming pared 5 bases from V and 0 bases from J, leaving 17 bases between. The CDR3 sequence is 16 residues long. CDR3 bases: TGTGCCAGCAGCCCCTTCTACCGGGGGGCCTCCTACGAGCAGTACTTC. This translates into CASSPFYRGASYEQYF. The full variable domain, in which reference TRBV7-9 and TRBJ2-7 provide the parts outside the CDR3, is DTGVSQNPRHKITKRGQNVTFRCDPISEHNRLYWYRQTLGQGPEFLTYFQNEAQLEKSRLLSDRFSAERPKGSFSTLEIQRTEQGDSAMYLCASSPFYRGASYEQYFGPGTRLTVT.

The rearrangement joins TRBV6-5 to TRBJ2-3, with D perhaps TRBD2 (5 bases). Germline CDR1 is MNHEY and CDR2 is SVGAGI. The CDR3 spans 15 residues. The V gene lost 6 bases and the J gene lost 0 bases, with 13 bases spanning the gap. The CDR3 sequence: CASSLVRESTDTQYF. CDR3 DNA sequence: TGTGCCAGCAGCCTGGTAAGGGAGAGCACAGATACGCAGTATTTT.

This chain uses TRBV9 with TRBJ2-1; 8 nucleotides match TRBD2. The CDR3 totals 15 residues. CDR1 is SGDLS and CDR2 is YYNGEE in the germline V gene. Trimming removed 0 bases from V and 4 bases from J; junction bases left unmatched: 3. The CDR3 coding sequence is TGTGCCAGCAGCGTAGCGGGGGGGCAGTACAATGAGCAGTTCTTC. Protein: CASSVAGGQYNEQFF.

This chain links TRBV2 with TRBJ2-7; the match to TRBD2 covers 9 bases. The germline V gene encodes CDR1 SNHLY and CDR2 FYNNEI. There are 15 residues in the CDR3. With 1 base clipped from V and 6 bases from J, the junction kept 7 bases outside the gene matches. The CDR3 DNA reads TGTGCCAGCAGTGAAGGTGCGGGGGGGCGCGGCGAGCAGTACTTC. Its protein product is CASSEGAGGRGEQYF.

V gene TRBV5-1 combines with J gene TRBJ2-2; 7 bases align to TRBD2. Germline CDR1 is SGHRS and CDR2 is YFSETQ. The V gene end was trimmed by 1 base and the J gene end by 4 bases; junction bases not matched to a gene: 4. The CDR3 totals 15 residues. The CDR3 DNA is TGCGCCAGCAGCTTGCGACTAGCCAGCACCGGGGAGCTGTTTTTT. Its translation is CASSLRLASTGELFF.

This chain links TRBV11-2 with TRBJ2-1, with D uncertain. Germline-derived CDR1 and CDR2 are SGHAT and FQNNGV. The CDR3 sequence is 16 residues long. Trimming removed 5 bases at V and 0 bases at J, with 14 bases between. CDR3 sequence reads: CASSPFRVSSYNEQFF. The DNA of the CDR3 is TGTGCCAGCAGCCCCTTCCGGGTTAGCTCCTACAATGAGCAGTTCTTC.

Of note for this clone: This sample includes further DNA sequences coding for the same CDR3. The CDR3 DNA reads as TGTGCCAGCAGTGAATCGGTTGGCTACACCTTC. Its protein is CASSESVGYTF. The chain recombines TRBV6-1 with TRBJ1-2, with D uncertain. Germline CDR1 and CDR2: MNHNS and SASEGT. The CDR3 has 11 amino acids. Trimming left V 2 bases short and J 7 bases short, with 5 bases between.

The chain has TRBV6-6 and TRBJ2-3; 11 nucleotides line up with TRBD1. Germline V lookup: CDR1 MNHNY, CDR2 SVGAGI (reference sequence). The CDR3 runs 15 residues. Germline trimming cut 6 bases from V and 6 bases from J; bases unmatched to any gene: 8. The CDR3 loop is CASSRQGQGGDTQYF. The DNA for the CDR3 is TGTGCCAGCAGCCGCCAGGGACAGGGGGGGGATACGCAGTATTTT.

This chain joins TRBV5-1 and TRBJ2-1, with 8 bases identical to TRBD2. Losses at the gene ends were 0 bases for V and 3 bases for J; bases not matched to a gene: 2. Germline V CDR1 and CDR2: SGHRS, YFSETQ. The CDR3 runs to 15 residues. The CDR3 sequence is CASSLAGTSYNEQFF. For the CDR3, the DNA is TGCGCCAGCAGCTTGGCCGGGACTAGCTACAATGAGCAGTTCTTC. Supplemented by reference TRBV5-1 and TRBJ2-1, the full variable domain reads KAGVTQTPRYLIKTRGQQVTLSCSPISGHRSVSWYQQTPGQGLQFLFEYFSETQRNKGNFPGRFSGRQFSNSRSEMNVSTLELGDSALYLCASSLAGTSYNEQFFGPGTRLTVL.

The V and J genes are TRBV3-1 (or the pseudogene TRBV3-2) and TRBJ2-1; D is uncertain. CDR1 is LGHDT, CDR2 YNNKEL, per germline (reference sequence). V gave up 7 bases and J gave up 5 bases, with 12 bases separating them. The CDR3 sequence is 13 residues long. The CDR3 bases are TGTGCCAGCACCCGAGGTGGAAACAATGAGCAGTTCTTC. Translating it yields CASTRGGNNEQFF.

The V and J genes are TRBV20-1 and TRBJ2-7; a weak D match, TRBD2 (5 bases). Trimming took off 3 bases at V and 2 bases at J, with 8 bases between the two ends. This CDR3 has 12 residues. Per germline, CDR1 DFQATT and CDR2 SNEGSKA (reference sequence). The CDR3 coding sequence is TGCAGTGCTAGTACGGAGGCCTACGAGCAGTACTTC. It encodes CSASTEAYEQYF.

The chain joins TRBV29-1 to TRBJ1-4; tentatively, D is TRBD1 (6 bases). The CDR3 covers 16 residues. Germline lookup yields CDR1 SQVTM and CDR2 ANQGSEA. V dropped 7 bases and J dropped 0 bases, with 18 bases sitting between them. CDR3 sequence: CSDHSDRCATNEKLFF. The CDR3 DNA sequence: TGCAGCGACCACTCCGACAGGTGTGCAACTAATGAAAAACTGTTTTTT.

The chain is built from TRBV10-3 and TRBJ2-7; perhaps TRBD1 as D (5 bases). The V gene lost 6 bases and the J gene lost 5 bases, with 23 bases spanning the gap. This CDR3 is 16 amino acids long. Germline assignment: CDR1 ENHRY and CDR2 SYGVKD. The chain's CDR3 is CAIREGHGGLIDEQYF. In DNA form, the CDR3 reads TGTGCCATCAGGGAAGGACACGGTGGTCTAATAGACGAGCAGTACTTC.

The V call is TRBV20-1, the J call TRBJ1-1; perhaps TRBD1 as D (5 bases). V gave up 3 bases and J gave up 1 base, with 15 bases separating them. CDR3 size: 15 residues. Germline CDR1 and CDR2: DFQATT and SNEGSKA (reference sequence). The CDR3 DNA reads as TGCAGTGCTAGTAAATTTGGCCAGGGGAACACTGAAGCTTTCTTT. Protein sequence: CSASKFGQGNTEAFF.

This chain connects TRBV7-9 to TRBJ1-3, with 11 bases identical to TRBD1. The CDR3 sequence is 18 residues long. Per germline, CDR1 SEHNR and CDR2 FQNEAQ (reference sequence). J lost 6 bases, V lost 6 bases, and 16 bases had no gene match. The CDR3 spells CASSSILQPGQGENTIYF. For the CDR3, the DNA is TGTGCCAGCAGTTCAATCCTACAACCGGGACAGGGGGAAAACACCATATATTTT.

This clone was found once. The chain couples TRBV6-6 to TRBJ1-6; D gene uncertain. This CDR3 spans 14 amino acids. The germline V gene has CDR1 MNHNY and CDR2 SVGAGI (reference sequence). V dropped 2 bases and J dropped 11 bases, with 13 bases sitting between them. CDR3 in amino acids: CASSYMELEAPLHF. The CDR3 region has the DNA TGTGCCAGCAGTTACATGGAGCTGGAGGCACCCCTCCACTTT.